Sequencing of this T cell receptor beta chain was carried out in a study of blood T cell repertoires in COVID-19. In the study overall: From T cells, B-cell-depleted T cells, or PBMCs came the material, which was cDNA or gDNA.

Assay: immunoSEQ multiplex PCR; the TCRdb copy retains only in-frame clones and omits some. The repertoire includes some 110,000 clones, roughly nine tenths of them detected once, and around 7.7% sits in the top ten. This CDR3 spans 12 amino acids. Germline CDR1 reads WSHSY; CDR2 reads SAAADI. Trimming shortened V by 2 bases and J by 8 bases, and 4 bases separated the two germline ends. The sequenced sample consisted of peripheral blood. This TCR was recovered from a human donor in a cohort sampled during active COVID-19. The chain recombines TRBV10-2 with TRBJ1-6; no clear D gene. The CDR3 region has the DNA TGCGCCAGCAGTGAGCGGGATTCACCCCTCCACTTT. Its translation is CASSERDSPLHF.